What follows describes a single TCR beta chain. Other DNA sequences of this sample code for an identical CDR3. The data derive from a study of blood T cell repertoires in COVID-19. The CDR3 sequence is 15 residues long. V lost 8 bases and J lost 0; bases outside the gene matches: 2. CDR1 is LNHDA and CDR2 is SQIVND in the germline V gene (reference sequence). The data were produced by immunoSEQ multiplex PCR, yet TCRdb's version contains in-frame clones alone and is incomplete. The sample contains about 100,000 clones, roughly 90% of which appear only once. This TCR derives from a woman aged 55 to 70 with acute or convalescent COVID-19. The sample comprised peripheral blood. J is TRBJ1-5 and V is TRBV19; 12 bases are shared with TRBD1. CDR3: CASRDRGLSNQPQHF. In DNA form, the CDR3 reads TGTGCCAGTCGGGACAGGGGGCTTAGCAATCAGCCCCAGCATTTT.